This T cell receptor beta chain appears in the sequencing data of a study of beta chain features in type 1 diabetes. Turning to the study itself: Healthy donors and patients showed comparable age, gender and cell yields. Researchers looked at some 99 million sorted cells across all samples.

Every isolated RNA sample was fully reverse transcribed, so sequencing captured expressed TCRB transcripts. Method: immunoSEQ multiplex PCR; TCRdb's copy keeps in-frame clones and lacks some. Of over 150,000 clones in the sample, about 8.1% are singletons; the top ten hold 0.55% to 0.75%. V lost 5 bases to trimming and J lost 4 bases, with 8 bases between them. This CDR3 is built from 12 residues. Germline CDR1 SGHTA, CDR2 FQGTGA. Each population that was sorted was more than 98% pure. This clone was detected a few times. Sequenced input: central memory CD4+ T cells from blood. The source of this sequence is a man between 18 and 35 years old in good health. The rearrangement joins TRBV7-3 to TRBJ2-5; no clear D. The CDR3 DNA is TGTGCCAGCAGCGCAGGCCCAGAGACCCAGTACTTC. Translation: CASSAGPETQYF.